The 13 T cell receptor beta chains in this list originate from one sample, sequenced in a study of CXCR3-negative and CXCR3-positive naive CD8 T cells. Libraries were UMI-labeled 5' RACE TRB cDNA. Reanalyzing the 5' RACE reads, TCRdb keeps one entry per CDR3 protein, without DNA. The sample data list about 89,000 distinct CDR3 sequences. Their antigens remain unidentified. Study observations and caveats: Hydrophobicity of TRB CDR3s was greater in CXCR3-positive naive cells than in CXCR3-negative naive cells.

Sequencing input: naive CXCR3+ CD8+ T cells from blood. Described subset: CD45RO-CCR7+CD27+CD95- naive CD8+ T cells expressing CXCR3 (TNR3+). The origin of the receptors is a human donor in good health. Some clones in this sample may be carry-over from other donors' samples.

The chain joins TRBV28 to TRBJ2-5; TCRdb designates TRBD2, a call that cannot be tested without DNA. Germline V gene lookup returns CDR1 MDHEN and CDR2 SYDVKM. This CDR3 is 14 amino acids long. The CDR3: CASSSGLASETQYF.

This chain joins TRBV24-1 and TRBJ1-2. The CDR3 extends over 14 amino acids. Germline lookup yields CDR1 KGHDR and CDR2 SFDVKD. Here the CDR3 reads CATSDDSGTYGYTF.

The chain is built from TRBV13 and TRBJ2-1; there is no DNA to check the TCRdb D call of TRBD1. The CDR3 runs to 14 residues. Germline CDR1 is PRHDT and CDR2 is FYEKMQ (reference sequence). CDR3 region: CASSTGTGTNEQFF.

V usage is TRBV14 and J usage is TRBJ2-2; lacking DNA, the TRBD1 call made by TCRdb goes unchecked. The CDR3 length is 14 residues. Germline values: CDR1 SGHDN, CDR2 FVKESK. The CDR3 region is CASSQDHAPGELFF.

The chain carries TRBV5-6 and TRBJ2-3. This CDR3 region has 15 residues. Germline V gene lookup returns CDR1 SGHDT and CDR2 YYEEEE. The CDR3 loop reads CASSLEPAATDTQYF.

The chain joins TRBV20-1 to TRBJ2-1; TCRdb proposes TRBD2, but this gene call is untestable without DNA. CDR1 is DFQATT and CDR2 is SNEGSKA in the germline V gene (reference sequence). This CDR3 region has 16 residues. CDR3 sequence reads: CSASPRGLAVYNEQFF.

The V and J genes are TRBV29-1 and TRBJ2-2. The CDR3 loop spans 13 amino acids. Germline V lookup: CDR1 SQVTM, CDR2 ANQGSEA. The CDR3 sequence is CSVEEENTGELFF.

The genes are TRBV28 and TRBJ2-5. The CDR3 is 13 amino acids. Germline loops: CDR1 MDHEN, CDR2 SYDVKM. CDR3 region: CASSSELVETQYF.

This chain connects TRBV7-9 to TRBJ2-7; there is no DNA to check the TCRdb D call of TRBD1. The CDR3 is made up of 14 amino acids. CDR1 and CDR2 from the germline V gene are SEHNR and FQNEAQ (reference sequence). CDR3 in amino acids: CASSAPGQSYEQYF. Using reference TRBV7-9 and TRBJ2-7 for the parts outside the CDR3, the full variable domain is DTGVSQNPRHKITKRGQNVTFRCDPISEHNRLYWYRQTLGQGPEFLTYFQNEAQLEKSRLLSDRFSAERPKGSFSTLEIQRTEQGDSAMYLCASSAPGQSYEQYFGPGTRLTVT.

The J gene is TRBJ2-2, the V gene TRBV5-1; lacking DNA, the TRBD1 call made by TCRdb goes unchecked. There are 16 residues in the CDR3. Germline assignment: CDR1 SGHRS and CDR2 YFSETQ. The CDR3 region is CASSTVPGANTGELFF.

J is TRBJ2-1 and V is TRBV29-1; TCRdb picks TRBD1, but there is no DNA to check that call. Germline CDR1 is SQVTM and CDR2 is ANQGSEA. The CDR3 loop spans 11 amino acids. This chain's CDR3 is CSVTGGTEQFF.

V usage is TRBV18 and J usage is TRBJ2-5. The CDR3 loop spans 14 amino acids. The germline V gene encodes CDR1 KGHSH and CDR2 LQKENI. The CDR3: CASSPSSYQETQYF.

V usage is TRBV7-9 and J usage is TRBJ1-1. Germline lookup yields CDR1 SEHNR and CDR2 FQNEAQ (reference sequence). The CDR3 contains 13 residues. The CDR3 region is CASSPSMNTEAFF.